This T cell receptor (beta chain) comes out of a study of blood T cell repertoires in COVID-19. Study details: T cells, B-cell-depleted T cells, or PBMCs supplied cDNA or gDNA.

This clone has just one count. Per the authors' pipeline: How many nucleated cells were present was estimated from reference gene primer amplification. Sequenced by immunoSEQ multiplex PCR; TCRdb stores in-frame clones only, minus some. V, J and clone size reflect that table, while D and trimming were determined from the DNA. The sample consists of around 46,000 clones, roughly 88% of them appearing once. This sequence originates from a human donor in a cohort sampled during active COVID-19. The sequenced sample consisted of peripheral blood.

CDR3 protein: CASLYTEVGTDTQYF. The CDR3 nucleotides are TGTGCCAGCCTCTATACGGAGGTCGGCACAGATACGCAGTATTTT. This sequence joins TRBV2 and TRBJ2-3; possible D gene TRBD2, 5 bases. Trimming left V 8 bases short and J 1 base short, with 16 bases between. CDR1 and CDR2 (germline): SNHLY, FYNNEI. The CDR3 totals 15 residues.